Listed here are 5 T cell receptor beta chains from one sample, sequenced in a study of CD8 T cells in Susac syndrome. RNA, at roughly 0.45 to 1 ug, was reverse transcribed with random hexamers. One entry per CDR3 protein, called by TCRdb with MiXCR from the immunoSEQ multiplex PCR reads. Of just under 150,000 distinct CDR3 sequences in the sample, roughly 95% are singletons; the top ten hold over 0.07%. The sample consisted of CD4+ T cells from PBMCs. All receptors come from a human donor in good health.

The V call is TRBV30, the J call TRBJ2-3; 7 bases map to TRBD2. Germline V gene lookup returns CDR1 GTSNPN and CDR2 SVGIG (reference sequence). V was clipped by 8 bases and J by 0 bases; unmatched bases: 8. There are 14 residues in the CDR3. The CDR3, as DNA: TGTGCCCGCAGAAGCGGGATGAGCACAGATACGCAGTATTTT. Its translation is CARRSGMSTDTQYF.

The rearrangement links TRBV2 to TRBJ2-3; 8 positions match TRBD2. The CDR3 runs 16 residues. V lost 1 base and J lost 4; bases outside the gene matches: 7. Germline V CDR1 and CDR2: SNHLY, FYNNEI. CDR3 sequence: CASSEGTSFDADTQYF. The CDR3 nucleotides read TGTGCCAGCAGTGAAGGGACTAGCTTTGATGCAGATACGCAGTATTTT.

The count of this clonotype is one. The chain couples TRBV27 to TRBJ1-5, with a weak D call TRBD1 (5 bases). The germline V gene encodes CDR1 MNHEY and CDR2 SMNVEV (reference sequence). Deletions cut 8 bases from V and 2 bases from J, with 19 bases between. The CDR3 consists of 16 residues. In nucleotides, the CDR3 is TGTGCCAGCGCAGAAAGGGGAGGATTGGGCAATCAGCCCCAGCATTTT. Its protein product is CASAERGGLGNQPQHF.

The CDR3 sequence is CASSFLFGTANTGELFF. In nucleotides, the CDR3 is TGTGCCAGCAGTTTCTTGTTCGGGACAGCGAACACCGGGGAGCTGTTTTTT. The chain is built from TRBV28 and TRBJ2-2; TRBD1 matches 7 bases. The CDR3 runs 17 residues. Germline CDR1 MDHEN, CDR2 SYDVKM. J was trimmed by 0 bases and V by 3 bases; bases with no gene match: 7.

This chain joins TRBV5-1 and TRBJ1-1; D may be TRBD1 (5 bases). CDR3 length: 14 amino acids. The germline V and J ends were trimmed by 5 bases and 1 base, with 12 bases remaining between them. Germline loops: CDR1 SGHRS, CDR2 YFSETQ. In DNA form, the CDR3 reads TGCGCCAGCAGAGAGGGGATTGGGAACACTGAAGCTTTCTTT. It is translated as CASREGIGNTEAFF.